This T cell receptor beta chain is from a study of T cell changes during pregnancy in multiple sclerosis. V shed 0 bases, J shed 4 bases, and the junction held 3 bases outside the gene matches. Looked up from germline, CDR1 is SGDLS and CDR2 is YYNGEE. The CDR3 is made up of 15 amino acids. This clone was observed once. The table came from immunoSEQ multiplex PCR; TCRdb's copy has only in-frame clones and leaves some out. The data contain roughly 84,000 clones, 80% to 95% of them singletons. The V call is TRBV9, the J call TRBJ2-3, with TRBD2 identical over 9 bases. The material was peripheral blood, obtained in the third trimester of pregnancy. The TCR originated in a female donor in good health, enrolled as a control in a pregnancy study. Here the CDR3 reads CASSVAAGGADTQYF. Written as DNA, the CDR3 is TGTGCCAGCAGCGTAGCGGCGGGAGGGGCAGATACGCAGTATTTT.